This TCR beta chain was retrieved from a study of shared clonotypes between healthy human individuals. Findings of the study overall: The naive CD4 repertoires of a few donors were compared, and about 5% of clonotypes were shared.

Trimming left V 0 bases short and J 4 bases short, with 9 bases between. In germline, CDR1 is KGHSH, CDR2 LQKENI. This CDR3 spans 14 amino acids. The protocol was immunoSEQ multiplex PCR, while the TCRdb copy is restricted to in-frame clones and leaves out a portion. Of over a million clones listed, roughly 98% are singletons. Worth noting for this clone: The antigen is undetermined.

The chain recombines TRBV18 with TRBJ2-5; D not certain. The receptor was isolated from a man aged 25 to 40 in good health. The sequenced material came from naive CD4+ T cells sorted from blood. Sample subset: CD45RA+ positively selected. In nucleotides, the CDR3 is TGTGCCAGCTCACCACCAGGTATTACAGAGACCCAGTACTTC. This translates into CASSPPGITETQYF.